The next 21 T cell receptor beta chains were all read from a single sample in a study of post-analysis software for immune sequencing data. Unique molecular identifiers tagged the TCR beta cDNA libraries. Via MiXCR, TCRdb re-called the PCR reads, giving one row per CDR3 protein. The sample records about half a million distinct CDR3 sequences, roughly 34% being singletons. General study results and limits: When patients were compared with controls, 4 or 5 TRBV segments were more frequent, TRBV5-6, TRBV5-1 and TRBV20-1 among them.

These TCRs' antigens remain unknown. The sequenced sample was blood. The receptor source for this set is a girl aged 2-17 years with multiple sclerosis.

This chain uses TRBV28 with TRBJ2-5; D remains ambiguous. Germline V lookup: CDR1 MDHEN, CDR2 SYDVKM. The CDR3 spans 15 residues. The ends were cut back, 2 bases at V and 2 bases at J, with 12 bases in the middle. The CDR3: CASSLRYQIQETQYF. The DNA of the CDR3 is TGTGCCAGCAGTTTAAGGTACCAAATTCAAGAGACCCAGTACTTC.

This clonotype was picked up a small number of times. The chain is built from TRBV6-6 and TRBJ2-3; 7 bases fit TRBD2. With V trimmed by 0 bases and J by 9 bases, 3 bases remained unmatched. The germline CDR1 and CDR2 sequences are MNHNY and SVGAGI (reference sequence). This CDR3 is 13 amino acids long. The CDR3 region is CASSYSEGGTQYF. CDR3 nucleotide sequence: TGTGCCAGCAGTTACTCGGAGGGAGGGACGCAGTATTTT.

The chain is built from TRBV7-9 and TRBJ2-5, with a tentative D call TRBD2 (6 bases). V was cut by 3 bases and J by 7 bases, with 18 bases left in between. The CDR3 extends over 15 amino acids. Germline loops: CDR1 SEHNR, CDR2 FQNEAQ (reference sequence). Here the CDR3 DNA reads TGTGCCAGCAGCTTCGTCGGGAGTATCCCAGGGACCCAGTACTTC. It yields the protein CASSFVGSIPGTQYF.

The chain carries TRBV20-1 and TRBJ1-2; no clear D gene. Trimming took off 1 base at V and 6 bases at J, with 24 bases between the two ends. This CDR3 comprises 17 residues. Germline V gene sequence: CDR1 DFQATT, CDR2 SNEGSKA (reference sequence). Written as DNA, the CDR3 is TGCAGTGCTAGAGGTGCCCTCTCCGGGCCCCGGGGAGATGGCTACACCTTC. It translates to CSARGALSGPRGDGYTF.

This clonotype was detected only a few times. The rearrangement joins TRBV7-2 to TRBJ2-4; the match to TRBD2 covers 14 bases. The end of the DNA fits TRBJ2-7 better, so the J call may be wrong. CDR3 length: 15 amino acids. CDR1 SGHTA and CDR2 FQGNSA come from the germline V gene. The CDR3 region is CASSLTSGGANEQYF. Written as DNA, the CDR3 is TGTGCCAGCAGCCTGACTAGCGGGGGGGCGAACGAGCAGTACTTC.

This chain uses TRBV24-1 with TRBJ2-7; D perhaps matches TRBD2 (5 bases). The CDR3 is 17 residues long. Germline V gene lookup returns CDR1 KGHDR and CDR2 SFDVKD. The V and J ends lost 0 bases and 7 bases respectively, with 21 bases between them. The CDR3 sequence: CATSDLIFRGVNNEQYF. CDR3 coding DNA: TGTGCCACCAGTGATTTGATATTTCGGGGAGTTAACAATGAGCAGTACTTC.

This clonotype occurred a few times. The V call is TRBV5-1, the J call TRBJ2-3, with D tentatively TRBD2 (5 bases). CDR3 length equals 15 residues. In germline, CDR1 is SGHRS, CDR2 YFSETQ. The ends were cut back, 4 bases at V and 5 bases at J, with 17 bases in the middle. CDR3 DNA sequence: TGCGCCAGCAGCCCGGAGGCATCGAGGGAAGATACGCAGTATTTT. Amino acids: CASSPEASREDTQYF.

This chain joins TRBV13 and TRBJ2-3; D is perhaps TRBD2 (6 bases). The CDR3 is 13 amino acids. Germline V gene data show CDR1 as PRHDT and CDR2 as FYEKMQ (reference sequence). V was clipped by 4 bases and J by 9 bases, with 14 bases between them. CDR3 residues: CASSSGPRGTQYF. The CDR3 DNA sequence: TGTGCCAGCAGCTCTGGACCCCGGGGGACGCAGTATTTT.

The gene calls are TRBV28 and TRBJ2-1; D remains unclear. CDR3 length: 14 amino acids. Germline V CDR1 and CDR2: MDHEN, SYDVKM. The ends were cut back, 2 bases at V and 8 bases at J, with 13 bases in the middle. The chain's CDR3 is CASSLTATWDEQFF. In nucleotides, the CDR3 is TGTGCCAGCAGTTTAACAGCAACTTGGGATGAGCAGTTCTTC.

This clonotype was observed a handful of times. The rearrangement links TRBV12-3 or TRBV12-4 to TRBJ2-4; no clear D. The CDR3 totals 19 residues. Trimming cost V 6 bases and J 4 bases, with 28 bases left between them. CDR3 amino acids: CASSQSRLTPIAFKNIQYF. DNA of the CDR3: TGTGCCAGCAGCCAGTCGCGGCTGACACCCATAGCTTTTAAAAACATTCAGTACTTC.

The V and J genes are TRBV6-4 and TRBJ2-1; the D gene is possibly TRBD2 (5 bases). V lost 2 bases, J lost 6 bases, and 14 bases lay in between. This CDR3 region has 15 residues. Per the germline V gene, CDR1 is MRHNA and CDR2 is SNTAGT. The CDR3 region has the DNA TGTGCCAGCAGTGACCAGGCTAGTGGACTCAATGAGCAGTTCTTC. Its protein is CASSDQASGLNEQFF.

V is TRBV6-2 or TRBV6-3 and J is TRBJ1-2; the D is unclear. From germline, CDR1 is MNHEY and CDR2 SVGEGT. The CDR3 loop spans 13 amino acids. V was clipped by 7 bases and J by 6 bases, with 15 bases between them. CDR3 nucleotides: TGTGCCAGCACCCGATTCTCGAGGGATGGCTACACCTTC. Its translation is CASTRFSRDGYTF.

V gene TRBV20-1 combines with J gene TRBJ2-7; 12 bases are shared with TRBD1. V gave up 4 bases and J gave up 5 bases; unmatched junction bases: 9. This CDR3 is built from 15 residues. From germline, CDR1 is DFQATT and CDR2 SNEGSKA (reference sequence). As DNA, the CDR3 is TGCAGTGCTAACCCGGGGACAGGGGGCTTCCACGAGCAGTACTTC. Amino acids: CSANPGTGGFHEQYF.

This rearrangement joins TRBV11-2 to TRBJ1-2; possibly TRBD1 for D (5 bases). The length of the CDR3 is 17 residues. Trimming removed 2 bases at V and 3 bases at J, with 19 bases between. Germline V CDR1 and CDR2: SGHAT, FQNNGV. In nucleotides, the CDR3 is TGTGCCAGCAGCTTATGGGGGTGGGGCAGCCTCGACTATGGCTACACCTTC. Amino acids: CASSLWGWGSLDYGYTF.

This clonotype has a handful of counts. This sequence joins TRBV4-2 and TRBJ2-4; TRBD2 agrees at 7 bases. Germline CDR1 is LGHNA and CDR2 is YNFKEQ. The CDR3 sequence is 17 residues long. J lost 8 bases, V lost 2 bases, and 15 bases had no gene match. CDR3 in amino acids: CASSQSSRRGGGDIQYF. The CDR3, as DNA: TGTGCCAGCAGCCAAAGTTCGCGCCGCGGCGGGGGAGACATTCAGTACTTC.

The CDR3 nucleotides are TGCAGCGTGTGGACAGGAATAGCCAAAAACATTCAGTACTTC. Residues: CSVWTGIAKNIQYF. The rearrangement uses TRBV29-1 and TRBJ2-4, with 7 positions matching TRBD1. CDR1 and CDR2 (germline): SQVTM, ANQGSEA. This CDR3 has 14 amino acids. J lost 0 bases, V lost 6 bases, and 5 bases had no gene match.

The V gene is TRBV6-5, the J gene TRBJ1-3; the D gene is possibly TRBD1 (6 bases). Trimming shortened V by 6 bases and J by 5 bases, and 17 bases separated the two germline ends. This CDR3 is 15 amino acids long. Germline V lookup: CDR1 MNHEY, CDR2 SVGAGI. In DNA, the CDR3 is TGTGCCAGCAGCGAACAGGGAATCTCGAGAAACACCATATATTTT. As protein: CASSEQGISRNTIYF.

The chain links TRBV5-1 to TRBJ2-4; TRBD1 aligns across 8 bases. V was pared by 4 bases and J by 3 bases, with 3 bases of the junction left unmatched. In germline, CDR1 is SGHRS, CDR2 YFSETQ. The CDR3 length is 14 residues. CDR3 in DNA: TGCGCCAGCAGCGGGGGACAGGTCAAAAACATTCAGTACTTC. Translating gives CASSGGQVKNIQYF.

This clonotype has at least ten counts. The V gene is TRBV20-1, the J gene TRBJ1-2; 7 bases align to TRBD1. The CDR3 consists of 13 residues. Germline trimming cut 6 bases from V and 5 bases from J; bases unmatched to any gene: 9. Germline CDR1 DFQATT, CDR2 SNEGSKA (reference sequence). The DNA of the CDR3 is TGCAGTGCCTGGGACAGCAGGAGGTATGGCTACACCTTC. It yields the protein CSAWDSRRYGYTF.

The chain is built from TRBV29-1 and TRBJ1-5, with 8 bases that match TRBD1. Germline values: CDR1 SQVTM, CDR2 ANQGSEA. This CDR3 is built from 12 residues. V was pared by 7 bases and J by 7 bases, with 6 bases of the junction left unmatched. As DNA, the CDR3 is TGCAGCGCGGGACAGGCGGGCCAGCCCCAGCATTTT. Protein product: CSAGQAGQPQHF.

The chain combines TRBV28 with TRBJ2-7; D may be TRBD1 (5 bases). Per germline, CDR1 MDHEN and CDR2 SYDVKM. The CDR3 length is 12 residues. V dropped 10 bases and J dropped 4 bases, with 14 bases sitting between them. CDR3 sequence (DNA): TGTGCCACCTGGGGCTACCCTTACGAGCAGTACTTC. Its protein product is CATWGYPYEQYF. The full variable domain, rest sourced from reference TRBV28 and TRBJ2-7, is DVKVTQSSRYLVKRTGEKVFLECVQDMDHENMFWYRQDPGLGLRLIYFSYDVKMKEKGDIPEGYSVSREKKERFSLILESASTNQTSMYLCATWGYPYEQYFGPGTRLTVT.